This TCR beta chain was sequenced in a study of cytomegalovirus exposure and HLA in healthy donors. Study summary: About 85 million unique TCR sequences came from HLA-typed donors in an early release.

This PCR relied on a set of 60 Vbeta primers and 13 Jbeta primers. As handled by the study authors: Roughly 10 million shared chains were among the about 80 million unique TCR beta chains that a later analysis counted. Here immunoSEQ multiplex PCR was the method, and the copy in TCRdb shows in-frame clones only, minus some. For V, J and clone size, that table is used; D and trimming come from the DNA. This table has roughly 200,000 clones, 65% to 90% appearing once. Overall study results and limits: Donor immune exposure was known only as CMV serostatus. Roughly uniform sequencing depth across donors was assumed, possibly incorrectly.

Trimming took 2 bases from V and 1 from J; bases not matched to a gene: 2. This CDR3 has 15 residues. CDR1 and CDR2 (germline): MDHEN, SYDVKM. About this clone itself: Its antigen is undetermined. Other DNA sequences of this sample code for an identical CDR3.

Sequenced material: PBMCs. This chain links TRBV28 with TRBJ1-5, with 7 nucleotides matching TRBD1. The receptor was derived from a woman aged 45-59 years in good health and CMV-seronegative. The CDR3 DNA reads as TGTGCCAGCAGTTTACCCAGGGGGAGCAATCAGCCCCAGCATTTT. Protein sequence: CASSLPRGSNQPQHF.